These T cell receptor beta chains were read from a single sample in a study of blood T cell repertoires in COVID-19. Clones were read by immunoSEQ multiplex PCR, and TCRdb kept only the in-frame ones, dropping some. The sample has about 260,000 clones; about 88% are singletons. Sequences were obtained from PBMCs or T cells enriched from blood (not recorded which). The receptors originated from a woman aged 45-60 years who had recovered from COVID-19. Both conserved end residues are part of each CDR3.

CDR3: CASRIGNTEAFF
J: TRBJ1-1
V: TRBV25-1

CDR3: CASSFISAGGRHEQYF
J: TRBJ2-7
V: TRBV28

CDR3: CASKTSGRYNEQFF
J: TRBJ2-1
V: TRBV28

CDR3: CATSDLLAGDRETQYF
J: TRBJ2-5
V: TRBV24-1

CDR3: CASNGATNYGYTF
J: TRBJ1-2
V: TRBV28

CDR3: CATSRDGGLDYGYTF
J: TRBJ1-2
V: TRBV15

CDR3: CASGQTDSGNTIYF
J: TRBJ1-3
V: TRBV19

CDR3: CASSWNRDYGYTF
J: TRBJ1-2
V: TRBV11-2

CDR3: CASSIASVNTEAFF
J: TRBJ1-1
V: TRBV19

CDR3: CASSPHRGRTPSRSFF
J: TRBJ1-1
V: TRBV27

CDR3: CASSSGHTTYEQYF
J: TRBJ2-7
V: TRBV6-5

CDR3: CASSPPDRGGYYEQYF
J: TRBJ2-7
V: TRBV18

CDR3: CASSLVGETGELFF
J: TRBJ2-2
V: TRBV5-1

CDR3: CSVRRDTNTEAFF
J: TRBJ1-1
V: TRBV29-1

CDR3: CASSEMGQGWNEQFF
J: TRBJ2-1
V: TRBV2

CDR3: CASSFSGMQNTEAFF
J: TRBJ1-1
V: TRBV11-1

CDR3: CASSTKHAGLTNEQFF
J: TRBJ2-1
V: TRBV18

CDR3: CARSFRHRTGRNSPLHF
J: TRBJ1-6
V: TRBV5-3

CDR3: CASRGSGAFSYEQYF
J: TRBJ2-7
V: TRBV19

CDR3: CASSPGGLAGEQYF
J: TRBJ2-7
V: TRBV28

CDR3: CASSLPRPRGTEAFF
J: TRBJ1-1
V: TRBV28

CDR3: CASSIGTGNSNYGYTF
J: TRBJ1-2
V: TRBV18

CDR3: CASSPEDSYNSPLHF
J: TRBJ1-6
V: TRBV6-2/TRBV6-3

CDR3: CASSSMRTQRNTEAFF
J: TRBJ1-1
V: TRBV7-9

CDR3: CASSLVRAPSMDTQYF
J: TRBJ2-3
V: TRBV5-5

CDR3: CASSQDLSGRVTDTQYF
J: TRBJ2-3
V: TRBV3-1/TRBV3-2

CDR3: CATSPRQGARETQYF
J: TRBJ2-5
V: TRBV15